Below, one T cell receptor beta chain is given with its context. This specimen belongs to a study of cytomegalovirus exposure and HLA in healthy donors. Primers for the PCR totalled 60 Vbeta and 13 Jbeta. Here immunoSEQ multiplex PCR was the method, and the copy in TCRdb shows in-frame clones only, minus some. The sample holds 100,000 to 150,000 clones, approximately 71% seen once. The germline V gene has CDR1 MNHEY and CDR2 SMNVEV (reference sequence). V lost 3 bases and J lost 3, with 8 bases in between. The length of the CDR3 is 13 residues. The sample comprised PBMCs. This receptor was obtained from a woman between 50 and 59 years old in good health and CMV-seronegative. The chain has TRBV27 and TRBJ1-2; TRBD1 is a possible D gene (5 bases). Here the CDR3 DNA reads TGTGCCAGCAGTTTCGGACACCACTATGGCTACACCTTC. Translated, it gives CASSFGHHYGYTF.